This T cell receptor beta chain is drawn from a study of shared clonotypes between healthy human individuals. V shed 8 bases, J shed 5 bases, and the junction held 13 bases outside the gene matches. Germline-derived CDR1 and CDR2 are MNHNS and SASEGT. This CDR3 comprises 15 residues. Assay: immunoSEQ multiplex PCR; the TCRdb copy retains only in-frame clones and omits some. The data contain 2 million to 2.5 million clones, under 97% of them singletons. This clonotype originated in a man aged 18 to 30 in good health. Sequencing was carried out using naive CD4+ T cells sorted from blood. Subset meaning: CD45RA+ positively selected. The chain recombines TRBV6-1 with TRBJ1-1, with 8 bases identical to TRBD1. This CDR3 reads CASLFPGQGGTEAFF. DNA for the CDR3: TGTGCCAGCCTTTTTCCTGGACAGGGAGGAACTGAAGCTTTCTTT.